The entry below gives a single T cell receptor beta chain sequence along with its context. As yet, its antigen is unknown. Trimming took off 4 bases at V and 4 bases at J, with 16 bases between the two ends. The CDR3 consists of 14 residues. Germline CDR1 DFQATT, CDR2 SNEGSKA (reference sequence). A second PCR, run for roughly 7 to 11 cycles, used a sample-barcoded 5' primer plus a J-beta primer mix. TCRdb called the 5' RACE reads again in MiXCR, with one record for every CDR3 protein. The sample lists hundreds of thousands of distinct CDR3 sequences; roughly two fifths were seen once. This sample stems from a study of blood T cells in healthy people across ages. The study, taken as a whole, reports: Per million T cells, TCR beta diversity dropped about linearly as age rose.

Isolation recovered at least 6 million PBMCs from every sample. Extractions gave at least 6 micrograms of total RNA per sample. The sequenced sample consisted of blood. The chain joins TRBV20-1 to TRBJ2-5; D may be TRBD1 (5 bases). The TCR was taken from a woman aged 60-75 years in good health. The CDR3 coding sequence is TGCAGTGCTACTACCCCAGGGATTGCAGAGACCCAGTACTTC. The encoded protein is CSATTPGIAETQYF.